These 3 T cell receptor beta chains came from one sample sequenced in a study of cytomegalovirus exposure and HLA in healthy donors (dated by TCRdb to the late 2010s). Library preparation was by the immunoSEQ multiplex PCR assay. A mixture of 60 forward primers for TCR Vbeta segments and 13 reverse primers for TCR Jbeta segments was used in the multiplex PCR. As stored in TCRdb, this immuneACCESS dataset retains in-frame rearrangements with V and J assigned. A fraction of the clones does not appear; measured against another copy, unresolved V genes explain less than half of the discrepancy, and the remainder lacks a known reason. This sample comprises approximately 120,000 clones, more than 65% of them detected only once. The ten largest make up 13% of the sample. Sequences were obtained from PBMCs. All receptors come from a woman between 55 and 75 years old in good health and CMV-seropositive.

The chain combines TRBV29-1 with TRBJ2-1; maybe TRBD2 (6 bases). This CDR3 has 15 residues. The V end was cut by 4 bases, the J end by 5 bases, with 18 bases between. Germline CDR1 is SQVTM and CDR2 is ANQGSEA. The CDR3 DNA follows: TGCAGCGTTGGTTCCGGGACTGGCTTTAACAATGAGCAGTTCTTC. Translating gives CSVGSGTGFNNEQFF.

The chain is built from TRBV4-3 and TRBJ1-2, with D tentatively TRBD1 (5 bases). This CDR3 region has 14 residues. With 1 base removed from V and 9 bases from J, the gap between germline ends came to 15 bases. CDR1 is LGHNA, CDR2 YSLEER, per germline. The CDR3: CASSQGLDIGSYTF. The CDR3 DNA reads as TGCGCCAGCAGCCAAGGCTTGGACATCGGAAGCTACACCTTC.

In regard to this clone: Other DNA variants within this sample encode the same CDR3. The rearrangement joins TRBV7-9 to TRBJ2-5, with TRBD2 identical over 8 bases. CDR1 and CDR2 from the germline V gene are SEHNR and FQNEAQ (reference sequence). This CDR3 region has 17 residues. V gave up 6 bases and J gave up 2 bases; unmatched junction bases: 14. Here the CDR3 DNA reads TGTGCCAGCAGTCCTACGGGGGGGCAGAAAGAGCAAGAGACCCAGTACTTC. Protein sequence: CASSPTGGQKEQETQYF.